This T cell receptor (beta chain) originates from a study of ipilimumab plus nivolumab after autologous stem cell transplantation (dated by TCRdb to about 2021). About the investigation overall: The median number of doses received by trial patients was about 5 for ipilimumab and 7 or 8 for nivolumab. The intent-to-treat population of the trial was made up of about 37 patients. Both primary refractory and relapsed disease were represented in the DLBCL cohort, where 18-month progression-free survival was about 82% and 31%, respectively. Patients in the trial were undergoing autologous transplant and had high-risk diffuse large B cell lymphoma, mature T cell lymphoma, or multiple myeloma.

Starting 14 to 28 days after the autologous transplant, patients began checkpoint therapy, which included ipilimumab at 1 mg/kg intravenously on day 1 of selected weeks. Patients received nivolumab at 3 mg/kg intravenously on day 1 of weeks 1, 4, 7, 10, and every two weeks through week 26. The study was a Phase Ib clinical trial testing combined checkpoint inhibition with ipilimumab and nivolumab as consolidation after autologous stem cell transplantation. What the work shows at the level of the full study, not this receptor alone: Combined checkpoint inhibition as post-transplant consolidation was concluded by the authors to appear tolerable. The authors stated that profiles of the T cell receptor repertoire, regulatory T cell phenotype and gut microbiota provided a biologic rationale for studying this approach further.

According to the germline V gene (reference sequence), CDR1 reads SSHAT and CDR2 reads FNYEAQ. From cysteine to phenylalanine, the CDR3 is 12 amino acids long. Only CDR3 DNA is held: 36 bases, read in frame from base 1. Note on this clone: Its antigen is not yet known. An end of the junction differs from the germline gene, which may be a read error.

The method behind the library was the immunoSEQ multiplex PCR assay. This immuneACCESS table, as held by TCRdb, lists in-frame sequences with V and J called but not all clones. Of the missing ones, under half trace to an unresolved V gene in checked studies; the others have no known cause. This sample lists roughly 16,000 clones; approximately 81% were detected once. The ten largest clones add up to around 23% of the sample. The rearrangement combines TRBV7-7 with TRBJ1-4, with an unclear D gene assignment. The starting material was PBMCs, obtained in a trial of ipilimumab plus nivolumab as post-transplant consolidation. The receptor was derived from a male donor with diffuse large B-cell lymphoma. The CDR3 region reads CASSPVGEKLFF. The DNA is TGTGCTAGCAGCCCAGTAGGGGAAAAACTGTTTTTT.